This T cell receptor beta chain emerged from a study of OX40 agonist ivuxolimab in advanced cancers. In the study overall: Clinicians treated patients with ivuxolimab, an agonistic anti-OX40 (CD134) antibody. Three patients had partial responses: one hepatocellular carcinoma, two cutaneous melanoma.

In regard to this clone: No antigen is known for it.

Whole-study findings and limits: By week 6 at 0.1 to 3.0 mg/kg, blood CD4+ and CD8+ T cells had expanded clonally. Nonresponders, in some cases, also had low normalized T-cell clonal expansion.

The repertoire was sequenced with immunoSEQ multiplex PCR; TCRdb's copy has only in-frame clones and lacks some. The data hold 15,000 to 20,000 clones, with around 83% observed a single time. Deletions cut 0 bases from V and 5 bases from J, with 11 bases between. CDR3 length: 15 residues. Looked up from germline, CDR1 is LGHNA and CDR2 is YNFKEQ. The genes are TRBV4-2 and TRBJ2-1, with a possible D match to TRBD2 (5 bases). This TCR was recovered from an adult with an advanced solid tumor such as melanoma, head and neck, liver or kidney cancer. Sequencing was performed on CD4+ or CD8+ T cells sorted from blood, taken in a trial of the OX40 agonist ivuxolimab. CDR3 DNA: TGTGCCAGCAGCCAAGATCCGCGGGCGCACAATGAGCAGTTCTTC. Its protein is CASSQDPRAHNEQFF.